This passage covers 19 T cell receptor beta chains from one sample sequenced in a study of blood T cell repertoires in COVID-19. Repertoires were generated with immunoSEQ multiplex PCR, while TCRdb's copy carries only in-frame clones and drops some. Of hundreds of thousands of clones in the sample, 85% to 90% were seen once. Sequenced sample: PBMCs or T cells enriched from blood (not recorded which). Source of these receptors: a man between 25 and 39 years old who had recovered from COVID-19.

The chain is built from TRBV6-5 and TRBJ2-7; the match to TRBD1 covers 10 bases. The J segment lost 2 bases and the V segment lost 6 bases, leaving 7 bases of the junction unmatched. CDR1 is MNHEY, CDR2 SVGAGI, per germline. This CDR3 is 15 amino acids long. CDR3 sequence: CASRQGQGPTYEQYF. CDR3 coding DNA: TGTGCCAGCAGGCAGGGACAGGGGCCCACCTACGAGCAGTACTTC.

The chain carries TRBV5-1 and TRBJ2-7; TRBD1 matches at 7 bases. From germline, CDR1 is SGHRS and CDR2 YFSETQ. This CDR3 is 15 amino acids long. Unmatched junction bases numbered 14, after V lost 4 bases and J lost 7 bases. CDR3 amino acids: CASSPEQGTVWEQYF. The CDR3 coding sequence is TGCGCCAGCAGCCCAGAACAGGGGACCGTCTGGGAGCAGTACTTC.

The gene calls are TRBV6-4 and TRBJ2-2; TRBD1 matches at 10 bases. The CDR3 covers 16 residues. The ends lost 3 bases at V and 4 bases at J; junction bases unmatched: 5. CDR1 and CDR2 from the germline V gene are MRHNA and SNTAGT. The CDR3 sequence: CASSEAGTGVTGELFF. As DNA, the CDR3 is TGTGCCAGCAGTGAGGCCGGGACAGGGGTCACCGGGGAGCTGTTTTTT.

The chain employs TRBV21-1 and TRBJ2-7; TRBD1 was called by the table and not checked on the DNA. TRBV21-1 is a pseudogene. This CDR3 has 19 residues. CDR3: CASSLTGLGDRTGSYEQYF. CDR3 nucleotide sequence: TGTGCCAGCAGCCTCACGGGACTGGGGGACAGGACGGGGTCCTACGAGCAGTACTTC.

This chain connects TRBV13 to TRBJ2-1; 10 positions agree with TRBD2. Germline V gives CDR1 PRHDT, CDR2 FYEKMQ (reference sequence). Trimming took 5 bases from V and 0 from J; bases not matched to a gene: 4. The CDR3 is 16 residues long. CDR3 sequence: CASSALAGVSYNEQFF. In DNA, the CDR3 is TGTGCCAGCAGCGCCCTAGCGGGAGTCTCCTACAATGAGCAGTTCTTC.

The gene calls are TRBV19 and TRBJ1-4; D is unclear. The CDR3 consists of 12 residues. The germline gives CDR1 LNHDA, CDR2 SQIVND (reference sequence). Trimming stripped 4 bases from V and 6 bases from J, with 6 bases between. This CDR3 is CASSSGYEKLFF. As DNA, the CDR3 is TGTGCCAGTAGTAGCGGTTATGAAAAACTGTTTTTT.

This chain uses TRBV11-2 with TRBJ1-2; weak D call: TRBD1 (5 bases). The CDR3 has 13 amino acids. Trimming stripped 0 bases from V and 4 bases from J, with 6 bases between. Germline CDR1 SGHAT, CDR2 FQNNGV. CDR3: CASSLDRVYGYTF. The DNA for the CDR3 is TGTGCCAGCAGCTTAGACAGGGTCTATGGCTACACCTTC.

As DNA, the CDR3 is TGTGCCAGCAGCTTTTCGGAGAGCTTGCCTGAGCAGTTCTTC. This translates into CASSFSESLPEQFF. The V and J genes are TRBV5-8 and TRBJ2-1; D not certain. This CDR3 is 14 amino acids long. Deletions cut 2 bases from V and 9 bases from J, with 15 bases between. Looked up from germline, CDR1 is SGHTS and CDR2 is YDEGEE.

The chain recombines TRBV4-1 with TRBJ2-5, with D possibly matching TRBD2 (5 bases). CDR1 MGHRA and CDR2 YSYEKL come from the germline V gene. This CDR3 is built from 14 residues. V was trimmed by 1 base and J by 3 bases, leaving 9 bases between them. The DNA for the CDR3 is TGCGCCAGCAGCCAAGGCTTCGGGAAAGAGACCCAGTACTTC. Its translation: CASSQGFGKETQYF.

The rearrangement joins TRBV19 to TRBJ1-1; 7 positions agree with TRBD1. CDR3 size: 14 residues. The germline gives CDR1 LNHDA, CDR2 SQIVND (reference sequence). J gave up 4 bases and V 2 bases, and 4 bases lay outside the gene matches. As DNA, the CDR3 is TGTGCCAGTAGTATAAGACAGGGAGGCACTGAAGCTTTCTTT. The encoded protein is CASSIRQGGTEAFF.

This rearrangement joins TRBV6-5 to TRBJ2-7; D is ambiguous. Trimming pared 3 bases from V and 2 bases from J, leaving 14 bases between. CDR3 size: 15 residues. Germline V CDR1 and CDR2: MNHEY, SVGAGI. The chain's CDR3 is CASSYRLSRAYEQYF. For the CDR3, the DNA is TGTGCCAGCAGTTATAGGTTAAGTCGGGCCTACGAGCAGTACTTC.

A note on this clone: In the same sample, other DNA sequences code for this CDR3. J is TRBJ2-7 and V is TRBV27; TRBD1 matches 10 bases. The CDR3 consists of 13 residues. The germline V gene encodes CDR1 MNHEY and CDR2 SMNVEV (reference sequence). The V and J ends lost 6 bases and 3 bases, in that order; junction bases with no gene match: 2. The CDR3 loop reads CASSRDRGYEQYF. CDR3 nucleotides: TGTGCCAGCAGCCGGGACAGGGGCTACGAGCAGTACTTC.

This rearrangement joins TRBV30 to TRBJ2-7, with 9 positions matching TRBD1. Per the germline V gene, CDR1 is GTSNPN and CDR2 is SVGIG (reference sequence). This CDR3 contains 12 residues. V was pared by 5 bases and J by 4 bases, with 3 bases of the junction left unmatched. The CDR3 region has the DNA TGTGCCTGGGGACAGGGGTTGTACGAGCAGTACTTC. Amino acids: CAWGQGLYEQYF. Together with reference TRBV30 and TRBJ2-7, the CDR3 gives the full variable domain: SQTIHQWPATLVQPVGSPLSLECTVEGTSNPNLYWYRQAAGRGLQLLFYSVGIGQISSEVPQNLSASRPQDRQFILSSKKLLLSDSGFYLCAWGQGLYEQYFGPGTRLTVT.

This rearrangement joins TRBV19 to TRBJ1-1; D perhaps matches TRBD1 (5 bases). Per the germline V gene, CDR1 is LNHDA and CDR2 is SQIVND (reference sequence). Between the trimmed V and J ends, which lost 3 bases and 1 base, there was a span of 12 bases. CDR3 length: 15 amino acids. CDR3 nucleotide sequence: TGTGCCAGTAGTATCCGGCCAGGGCCGAACACTGAAGCTTTCTTT. It yields the protein CASSIRPGPNTEAFF.

This clone appeared a single time. Different DNA sequences within this sample yield the same CDR3. The V and J genes are TRBV19 and TRBJ2-3; D possibly corresponds to TRBD1 (6 bases). The CDR3 runs 14 residues. V lost 2 bases and J 0 bases, leaving 6 bases between the germline ends. Germline V gene lookup returns CDR1 LNHDA and CDR2 SQIVND (reference sequence). The CDR3 sequence: CASSIRGSTDTQYF. CDR3 coding DNA: TGTGCCAGTAGTATAAGGGGGAGCACAGATACGCAGTATTTT.

V and J are TRBV28 and TRBJ2-7; TRBD1 matches at 9 bases. The CDR3 loop spans 17 amino acids. Germline V gives CDR1 MDHEN, CDR2 SYDVKM. V was pared by 3 bases and J by 4 bases, with 13 bases of the junction left unmatched. Here the CDR3 reads CASSFITGTGLVYEQYF. The CDR3 nucleotides read TGTGCCAGCAGTTTCATCACAGGGACAGGGCTTGTTTACGAGCAGTACTTC. The full variable domain, with the rest looked up from reference TRBV28 and TRBJ2-7, is DVKVTQSSRYLVKRTGEKVFLECVQDMDHENMFWYRQDPGLGLRLIYFSYDVKMKEKGDIPEGYSVSREKKERFSLILESASTNQTSMYLCASSFITGTGLVYEQYFGPGTRLTVT.

V and J are TRBV4-1 and TRBJ2-7; TRBD2 matches at 9 bases. Germline lookup yields CDR1 MGHRA and CDR2 YSYEKL. V trimming: 2 bases; J trimming: 6 bases; junction bases outside the gene matches: 8. The CDR3 extends over 15 amino acids. CDR3 DNA sequence: TGCGCCAGCAGCCAAATAGCGGGGGACTTGCGCGAGCAGTACTTC. This gives the protein CASSQIAGDLREQYF.

CDR3 in DNA: TGTGCCAGCAGTGAATCCCCCGGCTCTGGGGCCAACGTCCTGACTTTC. Translating gives CASSESPGSGANVLTF. V and J are TRBV6-1 and TRBJ2-6, with D unclear. Trimming left V 2 bases short and J 0 bases short, with 8 bases between. CDR1 and CDR2 from the germline V gene are MNHNS and SASEGT. The CDR3 has 16 residues.

The genes are TRBV14 and TRBJ1-1; the D gene is possibly TRBD1 (6 bases). There are 15 residues in the CDR3. The V and J ends lost 4 bases and 0 bases respectively, with 12 bases between them. Germline loops: CDR1 SGHDN, CDR2 FVKESK. DNA of the CDR3: TGTGCCAGCAGCCGAACCGGGACACTGAACACTGAAGCTTTCTTT. Translated: CASSRTGTLNTEAFF. The variable domain in full, with the rest retrieved from reference TRBV14 and TRBJ1-1, is EAGVTQFPSHSVIEKGQTVTLRCDPISGHDNLYWYRRVMGKEIKFLLHFVKESKQDESGMPNNRFLAERTGGTYSTLKVQPAELEDSGVYFCASSRTGTLNTEAFFGQGTRLTVV.